This is a list of T cell receptor beta chains from one sample in a study of blood T cell repertoires in COVID-19. TCRdb's copy holds only in-frame clones and misses some; the assay was immunoSEQ multiplex PCR. Of some 200,000 clones listed, more than 80% are singletons. The material sequenced was peripheral blood. The receptors originated from a woman at least 80 years old with COVID-19, enrolled during active disease. The CDR3 runs from the conserved cysteine through the conserved F or W. Each record gives: V gene, D gene, J gene, clone size, CDR3 protein, CDR3 DNA. A D gene is named only where the DNA matches it firmly. Part of the rows lack a size; the others show once, few, many or a class for expanded clones.

>TRBV27|NA|TRBJ2-7|NA
CASRVGQGGINEQYF
TGTGCCAGCAGGGTCGGACAGGGAGGGATAAACGAGCAGTACTTC
>TRBV11-2|NA|TRBJ1-3|NA
CASTNLPQGPRSGNTIYF
TGTGCCAGCACCAATCTTCCCCAGGGGCCCCGCTCTGGAAACACCATATATTTT
>TRBV5-5|NA|TRBJ1-1|NA
CASSTYRADTEAFF
TGTGCCAGCAGCACATACAGGGCCGACACTGAAGCTTTCTTT
>TRBV27|NA|TRBJ2-7|NA
CASSFIDRIGYEQYF
TGTGCCAGCAGTTTCATAGACAGGATTGGCTACGAGCAGTACTTC
>TRBV5-5|NA|TRBJ2-5|NA
CASSVRGRYQETQYF
TGTGCCAGCAGCGTGCGAGGTAGATACCAAGAGACCCAGTACTTC
>TRBV7-2|TRBD1|TRBJ2-1|NA
CASSPQIGTGQNEQFF
TGTGCCAGCAGCCCGCAAATCGGGACAGGGCAAAATGAGCAGTTCTTC
>TRBV6-2/TRBV6-3|TRBD2|TRBJ2-5|NA
CASRPWTSGLETQYF
TGTGCCAGCAGACCTTGGACTAGCGGGTTGGAGACCCAGTACTTC
>TRBV6-1|NA|TRBJ2-7|NA
CASSEGQPIYEQYF
TGTGCCAGCAGTGAAGGACAGCCTATCTACGAGCAGTACTTC
>TRBV5-1|TRBD2|TRBJ2-2|NA
CASSLYATAGASGELFF
TGCGCCAGCAGCCTTTATGCAACAGCGGGGGCGAGCGGGGAGCTGTTTTTT
>TRBV2|NA|TRBJ1-2|NA
CASSEEGYYGYTF
TGTGCCAGCAGTGAGGAGGGGTACTATGGCTACACCTTC
>TRBV28|NA|TRBJ2-1|NA
CASSLIGFSSYNEQFF
TGTGCCAGCAGTTTAATCGGTTTTTCATCCTACAATGAGCAGTTCTTC
>TRBV28|NA|TRBJ2-7|NA
CASSDSLYEQYF
TGTGCCAGCAGCGACAGCCTCTACGAGCAGTACTTC
>TRBV27|TRBD1|TRBJ2-1|NA
CASSFGQGLSYEQFF
TGTGCCAGCAGTTTCGGACAGGGGTTAAGCTATGAGCAGTTCTTC
>TRBV20-1|TRBD1|TRBJ2-7|NA
CSASHISGQGDDEQYF
TGCAGTGCTAGTCACATCTCCGGACAGGGCGACGACGAGCAGTACTTC
>TRBV2|NA|TRBJ1-2|few
CASSEGIRAGAHLDTF
TGTGCCAGCAGTGAAGGCATCAGGGCAGGGGCCCATCTCGACACCTTC
>TRBV12-5|NA|TRBJ1-4|NA
CASANHRGGDEKLFF
TGTGCTAGTGCCAACCATAGGGGGGGCGATGAAAAACTGTTTTTT
>TRBV27|NA|TRBJ2-6|NA
CASSLWGAGANVLTF
TGTGCCAGCAGTTTATGGGGGGCTGGGGCCAACGTCCTGACTTTC
>TRBV5-4|TRBD2|TRBJ2-1|NA
CASSFLRTSGGYNEQFF
TGTGCCAGCAGTTTCCTCCGGACTAGCGGGGGGTACAATGAGCAGTTCTTC
>TRBV12-3/TRBV12-4|NA|TRBJ1-2|NA
CASGLVGGYTF
TGTGCCAGCGGACTAGTGGGTGGCTACACCTTC
>TRBV5-8|TRBD1|TRBJ1-5|NA
CASSRGGGAERDQPQHF
TGTGCCAGCAGCCGTGGAGGGGGCGCGGAACGCGATCAGCCCCAGCATTTT
>TRBV9|TRBD1|TRBJ1-5|NA
CASSVGQGSNQPQHF
TGTGCCAGCAGCGTGGGACAGGGTAGCAATCAGCCCCAGCATTTT
>TRBV6-5|NA|TRBJ2-1|NA
CASSYSSDPSYNEQFF
TGTGCCAGCAGTTACTCTAGCGATCCCTCCTACAATGAGCAGTTCTTC
>TRBV28|TRBD1|TRBJ1-2|NA
CASSLFAGGQYGYTF
TGTGCCAGCAGTTTATTTGCAGGGGGTCAGTATGGCTACACCTTC
>TRBV18|NA|TRBJ1-1|NA
CASSSDRNTEAFF
TGTGCCAGCTCTTCGGACAGAAACACTGAAGCTTTCTTT
>TRBV7-7|TRBD1|TRBJ1-4|NA
CASSLTGQANEKLFF
TGTGCCAGCAGCTTAACGGGACAGGCCAATGAAAAACTGTTTTTT
>TRBV28|NA|TRBJ2-3|few
CASSLSFYTDTQYF
TGTGCCAGCAGTTTGTCGTTCTACACAGATACGCAGTATTTT
>TRBV19|NA|TRBJ2-7|NA
CASSPTGAYEQYF
TGTGCCAGTAGTCCGACAGGAGCCTACGAGCAGTACTTC
>TRBV19|TRBD2|TRBJ2-1|NA
CASSPWTSRNEQFF
TGTGCCAGTTCTCCCTGGACTAGCCGCAATGAGCAGTTCTTC
>TRBV5-4|TRBD2|TRBJ2-5|NA
CASSPTSGSKETQYF
TGTGCCAGCAGTCCCACTAGCGGGAGTAAAGAGACCCAGTACTTC
>TRBV7-9|TRBD1|TRBJ2-3|few
CASTPGQGLTDTQYF
TGTGCCAGCACCCCGGGACAGGGACTCACAGATACGCAGTATTTT
>TRBV7-3|NA|TRBJ2-2|NA
CASSPGGTGELFF
TGTGCCAGCAGCCCTGGGGGGACCGGGGAGCTGTTTTTT
>TRBV29-1|NA|TRBJ2-5|NA
CSVEDRRTPTQETQYF
TGCAGCGTTGAAGATCGCCGGACACCAACGCAAGAGACCCAGTACTTC
>TRBV7-6|NA|TRBJ2-1|NA
CASSLAGGAYNEQFF
TGTGCCAGCAGCTTAGCGGGAGGTGCCTACAATGAGCAGTTCTTC
>TRBV5-1|TRBD1|TRBJ2-7|NA
CASSLETGATYEQYF
TGCGCCAGCAGCTTGGAGACAGGGGCGACCTACGAGCAGTACTTC
>TRBV7-6|TRBD1|TRBJ2-2|NA
CASRTGGSGELFF
TGTGCCAGCCGAACAGGGGGCTCCGGGGAGCTGTTTTTT
>TRBV28|TRBD2|TRBJ2-3|NA
CASSSGRAPDTQYF
TGTGCCAGCAGTAGCGGGAGGGCCCCAGATACGCAGTATTTT
>TRBV7-9|NA|TRBJ1-5|NA
CASSAPGGRNQPQHF
TGTGCCAGCAGCGCCCCGGGGGGGCGGAATCAGCCCCAGCATTTT
>TRBV7-2|NA|TRBJ1-2|NA
CASSLDGGGYGYTF
TGTGCCAGCAGCTTAGATGGCGGAGGCTATGGCTACACCTTC
>TRBV11-2|NA|TRBJ2-7|NA
CASSLVVRGEYEQYF
TGTGCCAGCAGCTTAGTAGTCAGGGGGGAATACGAGCAGTACTTC
>TRBV18|NA|TRBJ2-5|NA
CASSPLPQGDQYF
TGTGCCAGCTCACCACTCCCCCAAGGGGACCAGTACTTC